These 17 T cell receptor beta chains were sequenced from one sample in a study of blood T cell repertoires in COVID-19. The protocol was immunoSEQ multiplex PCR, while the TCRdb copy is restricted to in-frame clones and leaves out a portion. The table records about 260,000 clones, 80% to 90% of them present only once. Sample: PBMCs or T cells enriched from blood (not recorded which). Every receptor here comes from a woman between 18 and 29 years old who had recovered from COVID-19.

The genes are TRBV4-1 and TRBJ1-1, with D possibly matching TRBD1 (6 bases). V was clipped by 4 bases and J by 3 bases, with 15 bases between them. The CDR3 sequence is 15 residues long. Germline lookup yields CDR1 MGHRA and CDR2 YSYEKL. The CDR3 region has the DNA TGCGCCAGCAGCCTAACCGGGACACCCGACACTGAAGCTTTCTTT. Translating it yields CASSLTGTPDTEAFF.

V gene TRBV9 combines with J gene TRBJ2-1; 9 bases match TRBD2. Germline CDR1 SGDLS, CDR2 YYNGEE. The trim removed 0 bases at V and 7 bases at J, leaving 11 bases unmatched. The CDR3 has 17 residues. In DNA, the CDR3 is TGTGCCAGCAGCGTAGCTACTGGGCTAGCGGGGCAAAATGAGCAGTTCTTC. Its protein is CASSVATGLAGQNEQFF.

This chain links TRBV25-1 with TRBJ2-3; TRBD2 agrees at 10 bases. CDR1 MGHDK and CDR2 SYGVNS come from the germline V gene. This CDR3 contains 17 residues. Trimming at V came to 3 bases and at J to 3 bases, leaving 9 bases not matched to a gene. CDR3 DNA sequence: TGTGCCAGCAGTGACCCCAAAGCGGGGGGGCCGACAGATACGCAGTATTTT. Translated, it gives CASSDPKAGGPTDTQYF.

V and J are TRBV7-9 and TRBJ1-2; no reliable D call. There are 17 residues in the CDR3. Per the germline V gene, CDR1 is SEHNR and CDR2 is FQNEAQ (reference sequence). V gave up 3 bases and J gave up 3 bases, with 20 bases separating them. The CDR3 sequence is CASSFPREKGNDYGYTF. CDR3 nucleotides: TGTGCCAGCAGCTTTCCACGGGAGAAAGGGAATGACTATGGCTACACCTTC.

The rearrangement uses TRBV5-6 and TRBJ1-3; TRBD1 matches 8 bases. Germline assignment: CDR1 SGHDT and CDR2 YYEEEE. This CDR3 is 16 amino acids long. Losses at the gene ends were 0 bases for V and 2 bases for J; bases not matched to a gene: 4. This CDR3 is CASSLGTGGPGNTIYF. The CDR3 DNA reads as TGTGCCAGCAGCTTGGGTACAGGGGGTCCTGGAAACACCATATATTTT. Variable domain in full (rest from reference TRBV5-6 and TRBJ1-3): DAGVTQSPTHLIKTRGQQVTLRCSPKSGHDTVSWYQQALGQGPQFIFQYYEEEERQRGNFPDRFSGHQFPNYSSELNVNALLLGDSALYLCASSLGTGGPGNTIYFGEGSWLTVV.

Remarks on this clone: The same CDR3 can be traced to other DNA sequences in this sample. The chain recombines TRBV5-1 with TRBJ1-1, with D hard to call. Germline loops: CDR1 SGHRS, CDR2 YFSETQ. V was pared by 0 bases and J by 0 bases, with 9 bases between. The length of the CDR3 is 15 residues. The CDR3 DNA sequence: TGCGCCAGCAGCTTGGCAGGTAGGATGAACACTGAAGCTTTCTTT. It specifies CASSLAGRMNTEAFF. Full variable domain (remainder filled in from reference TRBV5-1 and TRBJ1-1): KAGVTQTPRYLIKTRGQQVTLSCSPISGHRSVSWYQQTPGQGLQFLFEYFSETQRNKGNFPGRFSGRQFSNSRSEMNVSTLELGDSALYLCASSLAGRMNTEAFFGQGTRLTVV.

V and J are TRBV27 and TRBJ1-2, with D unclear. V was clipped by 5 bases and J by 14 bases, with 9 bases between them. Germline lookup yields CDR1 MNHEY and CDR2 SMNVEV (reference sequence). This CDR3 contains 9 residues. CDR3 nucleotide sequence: TGTGCCAGCAGTCCGTCGGGAACCTTC. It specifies CASSPSGTF.

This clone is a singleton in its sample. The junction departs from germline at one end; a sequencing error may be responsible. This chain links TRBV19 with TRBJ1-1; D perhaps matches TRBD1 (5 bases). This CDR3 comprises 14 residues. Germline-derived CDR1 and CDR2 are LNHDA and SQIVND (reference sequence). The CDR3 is CASSIAGKHTEAFF. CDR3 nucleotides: TGTGCCAGTAGCATAGCAGGGAAACACACTGAAGCTTTCTTT.

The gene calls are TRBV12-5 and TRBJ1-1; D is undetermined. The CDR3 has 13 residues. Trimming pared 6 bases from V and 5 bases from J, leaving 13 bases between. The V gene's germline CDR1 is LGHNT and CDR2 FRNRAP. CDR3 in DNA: TGTGCTAGTGGCCCAAGTGGGGAGACTGAAGCTTTCTTT. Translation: CASGPSGETEAFF.

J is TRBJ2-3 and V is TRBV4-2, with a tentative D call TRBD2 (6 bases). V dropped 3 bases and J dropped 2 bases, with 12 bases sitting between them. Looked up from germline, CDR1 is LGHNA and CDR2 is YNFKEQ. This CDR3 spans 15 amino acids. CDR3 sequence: CASSHLAISTDTQYF. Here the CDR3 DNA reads TGTGCCAGCAGCCACCTAGCGATTTCCACAGATACGCAGTATTTT.

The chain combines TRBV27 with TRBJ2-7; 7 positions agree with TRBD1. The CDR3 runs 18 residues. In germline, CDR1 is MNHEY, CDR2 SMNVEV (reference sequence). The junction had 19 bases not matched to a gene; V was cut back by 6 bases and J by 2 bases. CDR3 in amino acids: CASSPPFGTAEHPYEQYF. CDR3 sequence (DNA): TGTGCCAGCAGCCCTCCATTCGGGACAGCCGAACATCCCTACGAGCAGTACTTC.

CDR3 protein: CASTGGDAYGYTF. As DNA, the CDR3 is TGTGCCAGCACCGGGGGGGATGCTTATGGCTACACCTTC. This rearrangement joins TRBV5-6 to TRBJ1-2; D may be TRBD1 (5 bases). CDR1 and CDR2 from the germline V gene are SGHDT and YYEEEE. The V end lost 6 bases, the J end lost 5 bases, and 14 bases lay between the germline ends. CDR3 size: 13 residues.

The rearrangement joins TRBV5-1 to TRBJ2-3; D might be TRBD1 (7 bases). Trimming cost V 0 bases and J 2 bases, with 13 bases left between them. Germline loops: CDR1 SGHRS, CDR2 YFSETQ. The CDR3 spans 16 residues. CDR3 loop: CASSLGQGGLTDTQYF. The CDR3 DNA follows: TGCGCCAGCAGCTTGGGACAGGGAGGCCTCACAGATACGCAGTATTTT.

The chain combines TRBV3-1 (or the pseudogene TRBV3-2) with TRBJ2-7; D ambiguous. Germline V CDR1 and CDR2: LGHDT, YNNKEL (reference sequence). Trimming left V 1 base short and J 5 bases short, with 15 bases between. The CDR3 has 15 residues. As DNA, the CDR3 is TGTGCCAGCAGCCAAGCGGTCAGGTGGTACGACGAGCAGTACTTC. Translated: CASSQAVRWYDEQYF.

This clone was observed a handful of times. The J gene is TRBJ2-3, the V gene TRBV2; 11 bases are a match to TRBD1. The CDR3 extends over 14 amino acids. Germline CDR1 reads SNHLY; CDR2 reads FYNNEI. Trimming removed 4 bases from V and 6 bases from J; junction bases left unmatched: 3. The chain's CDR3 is CASSGDRGYDTQYF. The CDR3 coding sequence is TGTGCCAGCAGTGGGGACAGGGGGTATGATACGCAGTATTTT.

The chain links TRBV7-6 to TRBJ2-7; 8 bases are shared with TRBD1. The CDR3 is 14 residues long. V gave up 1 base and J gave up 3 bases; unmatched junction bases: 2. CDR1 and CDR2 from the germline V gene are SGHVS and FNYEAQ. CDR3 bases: TGTGCCAGCAGCTTAGGGACAGGGCTCTACGAGCAGTACTTC. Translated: CASSLGTGLYEQYF.

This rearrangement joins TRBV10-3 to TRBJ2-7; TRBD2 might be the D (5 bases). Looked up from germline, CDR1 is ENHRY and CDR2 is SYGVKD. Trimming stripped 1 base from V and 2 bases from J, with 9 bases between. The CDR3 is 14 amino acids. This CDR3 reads CAISEFRETYEQYF. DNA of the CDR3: TGTGCCATCAGTGAGTTTAGGGAGACCTACGAGCAGTACTTC.